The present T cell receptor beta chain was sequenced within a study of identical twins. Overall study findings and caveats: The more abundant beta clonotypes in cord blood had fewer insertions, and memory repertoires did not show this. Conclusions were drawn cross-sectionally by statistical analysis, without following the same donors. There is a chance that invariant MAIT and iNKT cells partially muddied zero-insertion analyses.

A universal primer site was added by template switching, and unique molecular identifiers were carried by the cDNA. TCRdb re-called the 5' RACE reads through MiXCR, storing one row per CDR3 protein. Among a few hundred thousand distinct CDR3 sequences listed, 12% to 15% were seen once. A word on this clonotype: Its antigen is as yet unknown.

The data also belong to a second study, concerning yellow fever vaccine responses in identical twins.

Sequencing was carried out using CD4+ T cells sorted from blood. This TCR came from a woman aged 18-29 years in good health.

CDR3 residues: CSARSRGTYEQYV. Here the CDR3 DNA reads TGCAGTGCCCGTAGCCGGGGAACCTACGAGCAGTACGTC. V is TRBV20-1 and J is TRBJ2-7; tentative D call: TRBD2 (5 bases). CDR3 length equals 13 residues. CDR1 and CDR2 (germline): DFQATT, SNEGSKA (reference sequence). V lost 6 bases and J lost 2, with 14 bases in between.